The clone carrying this TCR beta chain was recorded at least ten times. Its matching antigen is unknown. The DNA ends 3 residues before the CDR3 does, and the rest of the CDR3 is filled in from the germline J gene. This sample is drawn from a study of T cell clonality in common variable immunodeficiency. The V and J ends lost 2 bases and 2 bases, in that order; junction bases with no gene match: 6. The CDR3 totals 15 residues. From germline, CDR1 is DFQATT and CDR2 SNEGSKA (reference sequence). Produced via immunoSEQ multiplex PCR; TCRdb's table is partial and in-frame only. The repertoire consists of about 81,000 clones, none detected only once. Study conclusions and caveats: Shared TCRbeta clones were fewer between CVID subjects than controls.

The sequenced material came from peripheral blood mononuclear cells. This clonotype originated in a person between 18 and 75 years old in good health. The chain carries TRBV20-1 and TRBJ2-7; 10 bases are a match to TRBD2. CDR3 residues: CSARHPSGSPYEQYF. The part of the CDR3 DNA that was read is TGCAGTGCTAGACATCCTAGCGGGAGTCCCTACGAG.